This is a list of T cell receptor beta chains from one sample in a study of spatial heterogeneity in lung cancer. MiXCR, applied by TCRdb to the 5' RACE reads, yields one record per CDR3 protein. The sample carries more than 95,000 distinct CDR3 sequences, 9% to 15% recorded once. Specimen: PBMCs, collected at follow-up. All receptors come from a male donor with early-stage non-small cell lung cancer. The CDR3 runs from the conserved cysteine through the conserved F or W. A D gene is named only where the DNA matches it firmly. Some rows mark clone size as missing; the rest say once, few, many or name a class of expanded clone.

TRBJ1-5	TRBV19	15	-	-	TGTGCCAGTAGTATCGAAACAGCTATCAATCAGCCCCAGCATTTT	CASSIETAINQPQHF
TRBJ2-4	TRBV14	14	-	-	TGTGCCAGCAGCCAAGAATGGGGTTCAAACATTCAGTACTTC	CASSQEWGSNIQYF
TRBJ2-2	TRBV4-2	18	-	few	TGTGCCAGCAGCCAAGACATGGCGTACAGGTTTCATAATGGGGAGCTGTTTTTT	CASSQDMAYRFHNGELFF
TRBJ1-1	TRBV18	14	-	-	TGTGCCAGCTCACCACGGGACGGTAACACTGAAGCTTTCTTT	CASSPRDGNTEAFF
TRBJ2-1	TRBV6-5	11	-	-	TGTGCCAGCAGTTCTGGACCCGAGCAGTTCTTC	CASSSGPEQFF
TRBJ1-6	TRBV9	14	TRBD1	few	TGTGCCAGCACCGAGGGACAGGGGCCCTCACCCCTCCACTTT	CASTEGQGPSPLHF
TRBJ2-4	TRBV10-3	15	-	-	TGTGCCATCAGTGAGGATGGGGGGCCCCCAAACATTCAGTACTTC	CAISEDGGPPNIQYF
TRBJ1-1	TRBV12-3/TRBV12-4	15	-	once	TGTGCCAGCAGCCACGACAGACTCATGAACACTGAAGCTTTCTTT	CASSHDRLMNTEAFF
TRBJ1-2	TRBV4-3	15	TRBD1	few	TGCGCCAGCAGCGTGGGAGGGGGCGCGAACTATGGCTACACCTTC	CASSVGGGANYGYTF
TRBJ2-2	TRBV2	15	-	-	TGTGCCAGCAGTGCCGGGACACCTGGGCCCGGGGAGCTGTTTTTT	CASSAGTPGPGELFF
TRBJ2-5	TRBV4-1	14	TRBD2	few	TGCGCCAGCAGCCGAAGGGACTATCAAGAGACCCAGTACTTC	CASSRRDYQETQYF